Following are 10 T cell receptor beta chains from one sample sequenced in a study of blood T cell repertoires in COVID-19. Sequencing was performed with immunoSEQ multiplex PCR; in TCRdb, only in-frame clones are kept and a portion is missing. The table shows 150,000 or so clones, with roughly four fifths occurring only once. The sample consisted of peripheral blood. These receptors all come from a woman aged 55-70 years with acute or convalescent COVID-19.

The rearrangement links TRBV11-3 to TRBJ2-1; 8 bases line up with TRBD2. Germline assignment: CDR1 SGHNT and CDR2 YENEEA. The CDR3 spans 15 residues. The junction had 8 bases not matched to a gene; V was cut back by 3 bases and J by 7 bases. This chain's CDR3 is CASSFGTRFLNEQFF. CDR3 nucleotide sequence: TGTGCCAGCAGCTTCGGGACTAGGTTTCTGAATGAGCAGTTCTTC.

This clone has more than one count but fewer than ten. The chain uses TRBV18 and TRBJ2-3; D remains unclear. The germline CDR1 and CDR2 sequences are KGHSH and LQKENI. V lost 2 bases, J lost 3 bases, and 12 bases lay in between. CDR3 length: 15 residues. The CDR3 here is CASSPSVAGTDTQYF. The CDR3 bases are TGTGCCAGCTCACCATCGGTAGCTGGGACAGATACGCAGTATTTT.

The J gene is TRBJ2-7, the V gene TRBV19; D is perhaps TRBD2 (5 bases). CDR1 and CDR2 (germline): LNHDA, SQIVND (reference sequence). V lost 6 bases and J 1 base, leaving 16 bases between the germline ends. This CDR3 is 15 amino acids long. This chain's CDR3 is CASSMVWGESYEQYF. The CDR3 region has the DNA TGTGCCAGTAGCATGGTGTGGGGAGAATCCTACGAGCAGTACTTC.

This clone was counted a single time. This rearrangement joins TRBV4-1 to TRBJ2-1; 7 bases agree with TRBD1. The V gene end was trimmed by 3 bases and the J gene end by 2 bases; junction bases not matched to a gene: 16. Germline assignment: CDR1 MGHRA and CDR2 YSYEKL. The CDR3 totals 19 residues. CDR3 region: CASSHPYYERTGPYNEQFF. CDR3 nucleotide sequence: TGCGCCAGCAGCCACCCATACTACGAAAGGACAGGCCCCTACAATGAGCAGTTCTTC.

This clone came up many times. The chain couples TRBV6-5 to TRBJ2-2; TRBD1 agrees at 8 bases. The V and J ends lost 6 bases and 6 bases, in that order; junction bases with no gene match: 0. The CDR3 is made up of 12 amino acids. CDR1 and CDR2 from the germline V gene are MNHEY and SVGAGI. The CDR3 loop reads CASRTGAGELFF. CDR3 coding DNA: TGTGCCAGCAGGACAGGGGCCGGGGAGCTGTTTTTT.

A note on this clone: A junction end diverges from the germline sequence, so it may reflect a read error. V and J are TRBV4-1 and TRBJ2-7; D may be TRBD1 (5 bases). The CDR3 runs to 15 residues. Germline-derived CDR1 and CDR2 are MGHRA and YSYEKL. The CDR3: CASSQRENTRQTVHF. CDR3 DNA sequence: TGCGCCAGCAGCCAAAGGGAAAACACAAGACAGACAGTACACTTC.

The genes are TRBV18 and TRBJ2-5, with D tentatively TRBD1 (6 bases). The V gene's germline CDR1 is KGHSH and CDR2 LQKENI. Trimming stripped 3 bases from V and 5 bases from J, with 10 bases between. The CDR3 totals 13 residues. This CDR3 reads CASSPGTLETQYF. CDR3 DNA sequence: TGTGCCAGCTCACCGGGGACACTGGAGACCCAGTACTTC.

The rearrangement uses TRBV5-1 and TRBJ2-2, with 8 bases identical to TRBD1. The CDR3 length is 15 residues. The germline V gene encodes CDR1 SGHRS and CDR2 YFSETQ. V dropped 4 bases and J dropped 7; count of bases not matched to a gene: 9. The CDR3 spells CASSLGQGAVGELFF. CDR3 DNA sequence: TGCGCCAGCAGCCTGGGGCAGGGGGCCGTCGGGGAGCTGTTTTTT.

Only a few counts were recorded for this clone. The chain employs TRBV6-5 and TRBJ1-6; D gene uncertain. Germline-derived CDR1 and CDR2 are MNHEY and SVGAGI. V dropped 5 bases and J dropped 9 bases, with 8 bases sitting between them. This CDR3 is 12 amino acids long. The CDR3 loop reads CASSTRSSPLHF. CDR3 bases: TGTGCCAGCAGTACTAGGAGTTCACCCCTCCACTTT.

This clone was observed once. CDR3 nucleotides: TGTGCCAGCAGTCGGACAGGGGACGTCTACGAGCAGTACTTC. Protein product: CASSRTGDVYEQYF. The gene calls are TRBV2 and TRBJ2-7; 9 nucleotides align to TRBD1. In germline, CDR1 is SNHLY, CDR2 FYNNEI. The CDR3 consists of 14 residues. After removal of 5 bases from V and 3 bases from J, the junction contained 5 bases not matched to a gene.